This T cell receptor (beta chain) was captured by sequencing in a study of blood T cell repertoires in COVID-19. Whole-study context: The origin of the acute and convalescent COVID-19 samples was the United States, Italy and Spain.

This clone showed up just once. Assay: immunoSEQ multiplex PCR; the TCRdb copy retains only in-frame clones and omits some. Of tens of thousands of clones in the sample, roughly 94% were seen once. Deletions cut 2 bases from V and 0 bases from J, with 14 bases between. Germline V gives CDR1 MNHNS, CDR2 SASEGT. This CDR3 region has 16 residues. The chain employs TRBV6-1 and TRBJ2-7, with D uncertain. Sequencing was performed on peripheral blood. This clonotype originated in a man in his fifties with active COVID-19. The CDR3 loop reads CASSEFVGPSSYEQYF. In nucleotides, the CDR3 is TGTGCCAGCAGTGAATTTGTGGGCCCGAGCTCCTACGAGCAGTACTTC.